This entry lists 29 T cell receptor beta chains sequenced from one sample in a study of shared clonotypes between healthy human individuals. Assay used: immunoSEQ multiplex PCR; TCRdb lists only in-frame clones, some missing. The data contain around 1.9 million clones, roughly 93% of them singletons. The naive CD8 subset, CD45RO-negative cells positively selected for CCR7, excluded terminally differentiated effector memory CD45RA+ cells. Sequenced input: naive CD8+ T cells from PBMCs. Receptors originate from a man aged 18 to 30 in good health. Some clones in this sample may be carry-over from other donors' samples.

The V gene is TRBV6-1, the J gene TRBJ1-4; D perhaps matches TRBD1 (6 bases). The CDR3 is made up of 18 amino acids. V lost 0 bases to trimming and J lost 8 bases, with 22 bases between them. Germline values: CDR1 MNHNS, CDR2 SASEGT. The CDR3 DNA sequence: TGTGCCAGCAGTGAAGCGATCTTTAGTGAGGGGACAACGGAAAAACTGTTTTTT. It codes for CASSEAIFSEGTTEKLFF.

DNA of the CDR3: TGTGCCAGCAGCCCCCTGGCGGGAGGGCAAGAGACCCAGTACTTC. Translating gives CASSPLAGGQETQYF. V and J are TRBV9 and TRBJ2-5; 9 bases line up with TRBD2. Germline V gene data show CDR1 as SGDLS and CDR2 as YYNGEE. The CDR3 runs to 15 residues. V shed 4 bases and J 2 bases; nucleotides not matched to a gene: 6.

In this sample, this clone turned up once. Other nucleotide sequences in the sample specify the same CDR3. The rearrangement joins TRBV7-9 to TRBJ1-1; 7 nucleotides align to TRBD1. The CDR3 extends over 15 amino acids. Per germline, CDR1 SEHNR and CDR2 FQNEAQ (reference sequence). The ends lost 3 bases at V and 1 base at J; junction bases unmatched: 5. CDR3 sequence (DNA): TGTGCCAGCAGCTTGCCCCAGGGGGGGAACACTGAAGCTTTCTTT. It is translated as CASSLPQGGNTEAFF.

J is TRBJ1-2 and V is TRBV27; 7 positions agree with TRBD1. Germline V gene sequence: CDR1 MNHEY, CDR2 SMNVEV (reference sequence). The V and J ends lost 2 bases and 4 bases, in that order; junction bases with no gene match: 10. CDR3 length: 16 residues. This chain's CDR3 is CASSLRGPVTSYGYTF. The CDR3 nucleotides are TGTGCCAGCAGTTTAAGGGGGCCCGTTACATCCTATGGCTACACCTTC.

The genes are TRBV19 and TRBJ2-6; TRBD2 matches at 8 bases. CDR3 length: 18 amino acids. Trimming cost V 3 bases and J 3 bases; bases outside gene matches: 10. Per germline, CDR1 LNHDA and CDR2 SQIVND (reference sequence). CDR3 in amino acids: CASSIYREGRFGANVLTF. CDR3 nucleotides: TGTGCCAGTAGTATTTACCGGGAGGGCCGATTTGGGGCCAACGTCCTGACTTTC.

This clone was seen a single time. V and J are TRBV9 and TRBJ2-2; D might be TRBD1 (5 bases). Germline values: CDR1 SGDLS, CDR2 YYNGEE. The CDR3 loop spans 14 amino acids. V shed 0 bases and J shed 6 bases, with 9 bases lying between them. CDR3 protein: CASSVEGVAGELFF. The CDR3 coding sequence is TGTGCCAGCAGCGTAGAAGGGGTCGCCGGGGAGCTGTTTTTT. The complete variable domain, with remaining parts taken from reference TRBV9 and TRBJ2-2, reads DSGVTQTPKHLITATGQRVTLRCSPRSGDLSVYWYQQSLDQGLQFLIQYYNGEERAKGNILERFSAQQFPDLHSELNLSSLELGDSALYFCASSVEGVAGELFFGEGSRLTVL.

This clone was found once. The chain links TRBV7-2 to TRBJ2-7; 7 nucleotides match TRBD2. With V trimmed by 1 base and J by 12 bases, 6 bases remained unmatched. The CDR3 is made up of 12 amino acids. Looked up from germline, CDR1 is SGHTA and CDR2 is FQGNSA. The CDR3: CASSLVGGELYF. The CDR3 bases are TGTGCCAGCAGCTTAGTGGGAGGGGAGTTGTACTTC.

The chain is built from TRBV6-5 and TRBJ2-5, with a weak D call TRBD2 (6 bases). CDR3 size: 12 residues. With 6 bases removed from V and 5 bases from J, the gap between germline ends came to 10 bases. Germline values: CDR1 MNHEY, CDR2 SVGAGI. The CDR3 spells CASRSRGETQYF. The CDR3 region has the DNA TGTGCCAGCAGATCCCGGGGGGAGACCCAGTACTTC.

Worth noting for this clone: The sample holds other DNA sequences that translate to the same CDR3. This chain connects TRBV10-3 to TRBJ2-7, with no clear D. In germline, CDR1 is ENHRY, CDR2 SYGVKD. Trimming removed 0 bases from V and 2 bases from J, with 5 bases in between. CDR3 length: 13 residues. Here the CDR3 DNA reads TGTGCCATCAGTGAGTCTCTGACCTACGAGCAGTACTTC. Translated: CAISESLTYEQYF.

The rearrangement joins TRBV5-5 to TRBJ2-2; 8 nucleotides agree with TRBD2. J lost 4 bases, V lost 4 bases, and 0 bases had no gene match. Germline V gene lookup returns CDR1 SGHKS and CDR2 YYEKEE (reference sequence). The CDR3 contains 13 residues. Written as DNA, the CDR3 is TGTGCCAGCAGCCTAGCGGGCACCGGGGAGCTGTTTTTT. Translating gives CASSLAGTGELFF.

The chain joins TRBV27 to TRBJ2-1; weak D call: TRBD2 (5 bases). This CDR3 comprises 13 residues. With 7 bases removed from V and 8 bases from J, the gap between germline ends came to 15 bases. Germline-derived CDR1 and CDR2 are MNHEY and SMNVEV (reference sequence). The CDR3 reads CASTDPPGYEQFF. The CDR3 nucleotides read TGTGCCAGCACCGACCCTCCGGGGTATGAGCAGTTCTTC.

CDR3 sequence reads: CASSIGTRGDTQYF. The CDR3 DNA is TGTGCCAGTAGTATCGGGACTAGAGGTGATACGCAGTATTTT. The chain employs TRBV19 and TRBJ2-3; 8 nucleotides match TRBD2. CDR1 is LNHDA, CDR2 SQIVND, per germline (reference sequence). V shed 3 bases and J 6 bases; nucleotides not matched to a gene: 5. The CDR3 covers 14 residues. The full variable domain, rest sourced from reference TRBV19 and TRBJ2-3, is DGGITQSPKYLFRKEGQNVTLSCEQNLNHDAMYWYRQDPGQGLRLIYYSQIVNDFQKGDIAEGYSVSREKKESFPLTVTSAQKNPTAFYLCASSIGTRGDTQYFGPGTRLTVL.

The V gene is TRBV7-9, the J gene TRBJ1-3, with unresolved D. V was clipped by 0 bases and J by 0 bases, with 9 bases between them. This CDR3 spans 16 amino acids. Germline V gene sequence: CDR1 SEHNR, CDR2 FQNEAQ (reference sequence). The CDR3 region is CASSLARPGSGNTIYF. CDR3 nucleotide sequence: TGTGCCAGCAGCTTAGCTCGACCTGGCTCTGGAAACACCATATATTTT.

The chain recombines TRBV9 with TRBJ1-3; perhaps TRBD1 as D (5 bases). The CDR3 sequence is 14 residues long. Trimming stripped 3 bases from V and 3 bases from J, with 10 bases between. Germline values: CDR1 SGDLS, CDR2 YYNGEE. The CDR3 DNA follows: TGTGCCAGCAGCGATGACAGATTTGGAAACACCATATATTTT. Its protein is CASSDDRFGNTIYF. Combining the CDR3 with reference TRBV9 and TRBJ1-3 gives the whole variable domain DSGVTQTPKHLITATGQRVTLRCSPRSGDLSVYWYQQSLDQGLQFLIQYYNGEERAKGNILERFSAQQFPDLHSELNLSSLELGDSALYFCASSDDRFGNTIYFGEGSWLTVV.

The chain is built from TRBV10-3 and TRBJ2-7, with 13 bases identical to TRBD2. Trimming at V came to 10 bases and at J to 5 bases, leaving 5 bases not matched to a gene. Germline V gives CDR1 ENHRY, CDR2 SYGVKD. The CDR3 extends over 13 amino acids. CDR3 amino acids: CASGLAGVHEQYF. CDR3 in DNA: TGTGCCAGCGGACTAGCGGGAGTTCACGAGCAGTACTTC.

CDR3: CSVELGSDTQYF. In nucleotides, the CDR3 is TGCAGCGTTGAATTGGGGTCAGATACGCAGTATTTT. The chain is built from TRBV29-1 and TRBJ2-3; D call uncertain. The CDR3 sequence is 12 residues long. V dropped 2 bases and J dropped 4 bases, with 7 bases sitting between them. The germline gives CDR1 SQVTM, CDR2 ANQGSEA.

This clone has just one count. The chain links TRBV14 to TRBJ2-3; unclear D gene. The CDR3 spans 14 residues. V was pared by 4 bases and J by 8 bases, with 16 bases between. Germline V gene data show CDR1 as SGHDN and CDR2 as FVKESK. CDR3 sequence: CASSPKVPSVTQYF. CDR3 sequence (DNA): TGTGCCAGCAGCCCTAAGGTTCCCTCAGTTACGCAGTATTTT.

The chain has TRBV9 and TRBJ2-7; D remains ambiguous. CDR3 length equals 15 residues. Germline assignment: CDR1 SGDLS and CDR2 YYNGEE. V was clipped by 4 bases and J by 5 bases, with 19 bases between them. DNA of the CDR3: TGTGCCAGCAGCCCACTGCTCAATCTAGGGAACGAGCAGTACTTC. It encodes CASSPLLNLGNEQYF.

The rearrangement links TRBV28 to TRBJ1-3; D remains ambiguous. Trimming cost V 1 base and J 0 bases, with 13 bases left between them. Germline values: CDR1 MDHEN, CDR2 SYDVKM. This CDR3 is built from 17 residues. CDR3 DNA sequence: TGTGCCAGCAGTTTATATGCAGGCCCCTCCTCTGGAAACACCATATATTTT. This sequence encodes CASSLYAGPSSGNTIYF. Filled out from reference TRBV28 and TRBJ1-3, the complete variable domain reads DVKVTQSSRYLVKRTGEKVFLECVQDMDHENMFWYRQDPGLGLRLIYFSYDVKMKEKGDIPEGYSVSREKKERFSLILESASTNQTSMYLCASSLYAGPSSGNTIYFGEGSWLTVV.

The chain uses TRBV7-9 and TRBJ2-7; TRBD2 matches at 8 bases. The CDR3 runs 14 residues. Trimming cost V 5 bases and J 3 bases; bases outside gene matches: 6. Germline CDR1 and CDR2: SEHNR and FQNEAQ (reference sequence). CDR3 bases: TGTGCCAGCAGCCACGGCGGGGGGAACTACGAGCAGTACTTC. This sequence encodes CASSHGGGNYEQYF.

With respect to this clone: The same CDR3 can be traced to other DNA sequences in this sample. The rearrangement joins TRBV9 to TRBJ2-1, with D maybe TRBD2 (6 bases). This CDR3 spans 15 amino acids. Germline V gene lookup returns CDR1 SGDLS and CDR2 YYNGEE. V dropped 0 bases and J dropped 2 bases, with 9 bases sitting between them. In nucleotides, the CDR3 is TGTGCCAGCAGCGTAGAGGGAGGCGCCTACAATGAGCAGTTCTTC. The encoded protein is CASSVEGGAYNEQFF. The full variable domain, with the rest looked up from reference TRBV9 and TRBJ2-1, is DSGVTQTPKHLITATGQRVTLRCSPRSGDLSVYWYQQSLDQGLQFLIQYYNGEERAKGNILERFSAQQFPDLHSELNLSSLELGDSALYFCASSVEGGAYNEQFFGPGTRLTVL.

The V gene is TRBV11-2, the J gene TRBJ2-7; 7 nucleotides match TRBD1. CDR3 size: 15 residues. CDR1 is SGHAT and CDR2 is FQNNGV in the germline V gene. The J segment lost 3 bases and the V segment lost 3 bases, leaving 8 bases of the junction unmatched. The CDR3 sequence: CASSFVSGQSYEQYF. The CDR3 coding sequence is TGTGCCAGCAGCTTTGTGTCGGGACAGAGCTACGAGCAGTACTTC.

This clone came up once. This sequence joins TRBV29-1 and TRBJ2-4; a weak D match, TRBD2 (6 bases). V gave up 6 bases and J gave up 2 bases, with 17 bases separating them. This CDR3 is 15 amino acids long. Germline assignment: CDR1 SQVTM and CDR2 ANQGSEA. The CDR3 region is CSVARRGETKNIQYF. The CDR3 nucleotides are TGCAGCGTGGCCCGGAGGGGTGAGACCAAAAACATTCAGTACTTC.

This clone is a singleton in its sample. This chain uses TRBV25-1 with TRBJ2-3; D is uncertain. V lost 4 bases and J lost 3, with 17 bases in between. There are 16 residues in the CDR3. Looked up from germline, CDR1 is MGHDK and CDR2 is SYGVNS. CDR3: CASSVRVLEVTDTQYF. CDR3 DNA: TGTGCCAGCAGTGTCCGGGTCCTCGAAGTGACAGATACGCAGTATTTT.

Points on this clone: This sample includes further DNA sequences coding for the same CDR3. This chain uses TRBV28 with TRBJ2-2; TRBD2 agrees at 8 bases. The germline CDR1 and CDR2 sequences are MDHEN and SYDVKM. The length of the CDR3 is 14 residues. V lost 3 bases and J lost 6; bases outside the gene matches: 3. The CDR3 DNA reads TGTGCCAGCAGTTTCGCGGGAGGCGCCGGGGAGCTGTTTTTT. Translation gives CASSFAGGAGELFF.

The J gene is TRBJ1-3, the V gene TRBV13; 8 bases agree with TRBD1. The V gene's germline CDR1 is PRHDT and CDR2 FYEKMQ (reference sequence). This CDR3 is 16 amino acids long. Germline trimming cut 7 bases from V and 0 bases from J; bases unmatched to any gene: 8. The DNA of the CDR3 is TGTGCCAGCATGGGGGACAGGTTTTTCTCTGGAAACACCATATATTTT. Protein sequence: CASMGDRFFSGNTIYF.

Comments on this clone: This CDR3 is also generated by other DNA sequences in the sample. V usage is TRBV9 and J usage is TRBJ2-5; D ambiguous. The CDR3 contains 14 residues. The V gene lost 2 bases and the J gene lost 2 bases, with 10 bases spanning the gap. Germline CDR1 and CDR2: SGDLS and YYNGEE. The CDR3 protein is CASSVLGNQETQYF. CDR3 nucleotides: TGTGCCAGCAGCGTCTTAGGAAATCAAGAGACCCAGTACTTC.

The chain uses TRBV11-2 and TRBJ2-7, with TRBD1 matching 9 bases. Unmatched junction bases numbered 8, after V lost 5 bases and J lost 9 bases. The CDR3 is 13 amino acids. Germline V lookup: CDR1 SGHAT, CDR2 FQNNGV. The CDR3 sequence: CASSRDRGGGQYF. The CDR3 bases are TGTGCCAGCAGCCGCGACAGGGGGGGAGGGCAGTACTTC.

The genes are TRBV10-1 and TRBJ2-7, with a weak D call TRBD2 (5 bases). The CDR3 sequence is 13 residues long. In germline, CDR1 is WNHNN, CDR2 SYGVQD (reference sequence). Trimming left V 3 bases short and J 7 bases short, with 13 bases between. The CDR3 nucleotides read TGCGCCAGCAGTGAAGGAGGATACGGGGAGCAGTACTTC. Its translation: CASSEGGYGEQYF.